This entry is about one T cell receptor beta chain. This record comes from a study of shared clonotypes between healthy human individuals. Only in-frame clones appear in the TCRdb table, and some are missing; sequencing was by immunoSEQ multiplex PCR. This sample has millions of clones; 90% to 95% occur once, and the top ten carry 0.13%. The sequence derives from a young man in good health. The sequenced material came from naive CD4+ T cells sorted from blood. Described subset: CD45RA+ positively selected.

For the CDR3, the DNA is TGCGCCAGCAGCGCCTGGGCGCCCAAACAGGGCATTTTTGAAAAACTGTTTTTT. Its translation is CASSAWAPKQGIFEKLFF. The chain couples TRBV4-1 to TRBJ1-4; possibly TRBD1 for D (6 bases). CDR3 size: 18 residues. From germline, CDR1 is MGHRA and CDR2 YSYEKL. V lost 5 bases and J lost 7, with 26 bases in between.